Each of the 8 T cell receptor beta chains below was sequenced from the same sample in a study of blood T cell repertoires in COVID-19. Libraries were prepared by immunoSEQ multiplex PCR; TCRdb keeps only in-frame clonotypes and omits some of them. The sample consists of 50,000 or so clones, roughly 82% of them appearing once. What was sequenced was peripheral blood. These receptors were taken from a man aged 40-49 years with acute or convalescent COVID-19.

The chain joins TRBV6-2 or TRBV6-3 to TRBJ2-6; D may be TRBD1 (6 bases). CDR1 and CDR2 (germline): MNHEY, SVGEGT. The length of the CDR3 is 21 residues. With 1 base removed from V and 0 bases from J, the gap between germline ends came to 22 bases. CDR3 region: CASSYYRDTGVKSSGANVLTF. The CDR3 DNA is TGTGCCAGCAGTTACTACAGGGACACCGGAGTTAAATCCTCTGGGGCCAACGTCCTGACTTTC.

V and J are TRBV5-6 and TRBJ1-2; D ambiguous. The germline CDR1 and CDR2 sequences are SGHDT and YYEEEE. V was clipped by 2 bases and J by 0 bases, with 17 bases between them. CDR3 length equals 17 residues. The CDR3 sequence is CASSFAGFIFTNYGYTF. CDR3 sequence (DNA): TGTGCCAGCAGCTTTGCAGGTTTTATCTTCACTAACTATGGCTACACCTTC.

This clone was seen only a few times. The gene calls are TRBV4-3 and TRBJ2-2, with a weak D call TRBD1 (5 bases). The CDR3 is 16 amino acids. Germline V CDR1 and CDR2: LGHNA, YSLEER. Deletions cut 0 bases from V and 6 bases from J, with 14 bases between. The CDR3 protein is CASSQDLQGKAGELFF. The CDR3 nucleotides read TGCGCCAGCAGCCAAGATTTGCAGGGAAAGGCCGGGGAGCTGTTTTTT.

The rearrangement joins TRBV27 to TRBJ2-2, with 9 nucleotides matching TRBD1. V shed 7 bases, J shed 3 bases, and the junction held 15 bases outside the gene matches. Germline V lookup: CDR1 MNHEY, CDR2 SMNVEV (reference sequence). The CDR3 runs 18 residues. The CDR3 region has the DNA TGTGCCAGCAAGAAATTAACGGGACAGGGACTCTACACCGGGGAGCTGTTTTTT. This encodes CASKKLTGQGLYTGELFF.

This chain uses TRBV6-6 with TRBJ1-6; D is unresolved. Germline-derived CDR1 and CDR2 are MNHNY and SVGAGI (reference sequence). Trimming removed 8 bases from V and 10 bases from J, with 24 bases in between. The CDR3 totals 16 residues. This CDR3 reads CASVARPPSSESPLHF. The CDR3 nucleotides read TGTGCCAGCGTGGCCCGACCTCCCTCCTCGGAGTCACCCCTCCACTTT.

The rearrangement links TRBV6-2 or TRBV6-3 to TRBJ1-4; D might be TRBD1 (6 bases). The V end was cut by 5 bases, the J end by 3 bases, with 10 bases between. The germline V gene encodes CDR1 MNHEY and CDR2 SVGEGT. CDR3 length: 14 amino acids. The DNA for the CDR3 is TGTGCCAGCAGTCAGGGGACGGCTAATGAAAAACTGTTTTTT. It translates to CASSQGTANEKLFF.

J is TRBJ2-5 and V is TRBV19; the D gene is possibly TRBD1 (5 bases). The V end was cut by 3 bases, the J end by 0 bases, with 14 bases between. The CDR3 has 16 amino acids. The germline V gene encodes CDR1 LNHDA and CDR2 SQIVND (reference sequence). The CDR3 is CASSMSLGDHQETQYF. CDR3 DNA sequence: TGTGCCAGTAGTATGAGTTTAGGGGATCACCAAGAGACCCAGTACTTC.

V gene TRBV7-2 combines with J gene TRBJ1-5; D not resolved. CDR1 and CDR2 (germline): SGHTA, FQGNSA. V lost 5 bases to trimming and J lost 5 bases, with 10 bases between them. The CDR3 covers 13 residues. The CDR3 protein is CASSPGLDQPQHF. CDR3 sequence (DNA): TGTGCCAGCAGCCCCGGACTGGATCAGCCCCAGCATTTT.